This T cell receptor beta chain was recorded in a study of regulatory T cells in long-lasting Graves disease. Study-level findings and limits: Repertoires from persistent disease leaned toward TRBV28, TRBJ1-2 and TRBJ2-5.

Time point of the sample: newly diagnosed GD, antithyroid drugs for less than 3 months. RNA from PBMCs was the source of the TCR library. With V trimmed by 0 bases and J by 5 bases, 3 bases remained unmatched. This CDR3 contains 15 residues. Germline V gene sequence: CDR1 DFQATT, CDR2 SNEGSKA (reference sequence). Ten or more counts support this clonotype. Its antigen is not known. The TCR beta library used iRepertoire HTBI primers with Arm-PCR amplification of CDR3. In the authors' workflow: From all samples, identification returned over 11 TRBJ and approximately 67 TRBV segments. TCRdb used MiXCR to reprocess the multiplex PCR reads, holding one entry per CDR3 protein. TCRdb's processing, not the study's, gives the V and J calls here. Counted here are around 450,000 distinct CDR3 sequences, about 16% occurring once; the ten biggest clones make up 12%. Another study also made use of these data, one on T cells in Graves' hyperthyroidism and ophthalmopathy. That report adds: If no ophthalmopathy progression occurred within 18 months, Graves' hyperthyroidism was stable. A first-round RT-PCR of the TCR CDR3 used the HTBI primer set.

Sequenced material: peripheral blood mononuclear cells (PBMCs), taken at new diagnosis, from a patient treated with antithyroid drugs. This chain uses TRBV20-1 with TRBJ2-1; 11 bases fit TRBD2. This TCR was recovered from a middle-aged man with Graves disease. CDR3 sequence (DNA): TGCAGTGCTAGAGAGGCTAGCGGGAGGAACAATGAGCAGTTCTTC. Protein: CSAREASGRNNEQFF.